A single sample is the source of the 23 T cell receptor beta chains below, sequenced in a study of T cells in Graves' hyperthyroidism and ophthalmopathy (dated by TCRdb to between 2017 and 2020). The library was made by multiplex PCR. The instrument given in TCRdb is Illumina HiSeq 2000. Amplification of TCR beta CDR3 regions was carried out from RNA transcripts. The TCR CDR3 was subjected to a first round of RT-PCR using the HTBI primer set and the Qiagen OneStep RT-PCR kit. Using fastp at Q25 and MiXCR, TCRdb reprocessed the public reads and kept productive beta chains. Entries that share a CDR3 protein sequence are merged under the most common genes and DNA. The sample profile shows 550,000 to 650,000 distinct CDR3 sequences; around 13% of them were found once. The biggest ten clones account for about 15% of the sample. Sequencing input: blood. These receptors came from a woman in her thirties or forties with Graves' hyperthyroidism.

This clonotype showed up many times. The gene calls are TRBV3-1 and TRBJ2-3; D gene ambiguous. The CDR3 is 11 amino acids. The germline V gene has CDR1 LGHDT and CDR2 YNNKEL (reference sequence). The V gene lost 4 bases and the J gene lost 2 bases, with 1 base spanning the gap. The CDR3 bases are TGTGCCAGCAGCCTCACAGATACGCAGTATTTT. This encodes CASSLTDTQYF.

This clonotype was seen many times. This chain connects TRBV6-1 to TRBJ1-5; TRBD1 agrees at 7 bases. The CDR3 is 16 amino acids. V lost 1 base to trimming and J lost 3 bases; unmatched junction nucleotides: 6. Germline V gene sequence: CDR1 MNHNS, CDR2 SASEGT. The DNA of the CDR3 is TGTGCCAGCAGTGAAGTAGAGACAGGGATCAATCAGCCCCAGCATTTT. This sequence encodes CASSEVETGINQPQHF.

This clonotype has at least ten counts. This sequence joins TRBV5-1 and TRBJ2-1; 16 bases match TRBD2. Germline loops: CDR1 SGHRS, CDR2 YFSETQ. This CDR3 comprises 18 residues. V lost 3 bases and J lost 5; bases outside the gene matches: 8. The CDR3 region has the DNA TGCGCCAGCAGCTCGGGACTAGCGGGAGGGCGGGGGCACAATGAGCAGTTCTTC. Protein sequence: CASSSGLAGGRGHNEQFF.

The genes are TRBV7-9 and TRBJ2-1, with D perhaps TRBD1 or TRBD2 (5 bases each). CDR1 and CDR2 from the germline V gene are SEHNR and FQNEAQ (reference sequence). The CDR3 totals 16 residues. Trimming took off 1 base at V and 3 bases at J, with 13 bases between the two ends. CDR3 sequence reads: CASSLGVGTVYNEQFF. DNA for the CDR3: TGTGCCAGCAGCTTAGGTGTTGGGACGGTCTACAATGAGCAGTTCTTC.

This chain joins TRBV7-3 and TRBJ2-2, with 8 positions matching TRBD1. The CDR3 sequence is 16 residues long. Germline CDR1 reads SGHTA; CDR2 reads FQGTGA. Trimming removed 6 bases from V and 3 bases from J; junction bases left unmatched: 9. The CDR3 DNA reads TGTGCCAGCAGTGACCCAGGGGGCGCGGACACCGGGGAGCTGTTTTTT. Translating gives CASSDPGGADTGELFF.

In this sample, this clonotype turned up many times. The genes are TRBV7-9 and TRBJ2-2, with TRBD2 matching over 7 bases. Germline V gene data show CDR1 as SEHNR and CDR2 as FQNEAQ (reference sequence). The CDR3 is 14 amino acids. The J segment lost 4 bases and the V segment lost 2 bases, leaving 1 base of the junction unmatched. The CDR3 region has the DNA TGTGCCAGCAGCTTACTAGCGGTCACCGGGGAGCTGTTTTTT. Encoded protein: CASSLLAVTGELFF.

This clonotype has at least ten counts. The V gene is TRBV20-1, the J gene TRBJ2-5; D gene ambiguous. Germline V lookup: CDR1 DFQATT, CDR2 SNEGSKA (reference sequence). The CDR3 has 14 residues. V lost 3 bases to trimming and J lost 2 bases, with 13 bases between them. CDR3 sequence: CSASLVSLQETQYF. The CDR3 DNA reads TGCAGTGCTAGCCTCGTTAGCCTTCAAGAGACCCAGTACTTC.

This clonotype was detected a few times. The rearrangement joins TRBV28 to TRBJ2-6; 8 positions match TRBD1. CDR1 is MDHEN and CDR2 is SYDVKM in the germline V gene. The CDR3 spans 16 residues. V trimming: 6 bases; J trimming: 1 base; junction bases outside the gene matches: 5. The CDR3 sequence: CASRRTGKSGANVLTF. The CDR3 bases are TGTGCCAGCAGGAGGACAGGGAAGTCTGGGGCCAACGTCCTGACTTTC.

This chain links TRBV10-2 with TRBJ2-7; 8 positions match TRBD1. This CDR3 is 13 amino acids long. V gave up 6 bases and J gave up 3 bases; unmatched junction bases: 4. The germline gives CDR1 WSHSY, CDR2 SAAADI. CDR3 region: CASRLDRDYEQYF. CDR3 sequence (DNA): TGCGCCAGCAGACTGGACAGGGACTACGAGCAGTACTTC.

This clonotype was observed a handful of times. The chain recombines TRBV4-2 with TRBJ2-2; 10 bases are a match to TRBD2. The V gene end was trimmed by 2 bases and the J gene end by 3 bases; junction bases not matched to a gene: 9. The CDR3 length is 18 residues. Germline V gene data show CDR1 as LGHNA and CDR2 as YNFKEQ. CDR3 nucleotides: TGTGCCAGCAGCCAAAGCTCTAGCGGGAGTTATGACACCGGGGAGCTGTTTTTT. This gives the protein CASSQSSSGSYDTGELFF.

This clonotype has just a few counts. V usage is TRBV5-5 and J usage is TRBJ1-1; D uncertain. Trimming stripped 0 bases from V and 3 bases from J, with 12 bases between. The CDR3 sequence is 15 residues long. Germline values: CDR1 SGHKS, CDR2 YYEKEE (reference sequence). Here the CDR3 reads CASSLAEGWDTEAFF. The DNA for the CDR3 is TGTGCCAGCAGCTTGGCCGAGGGATGGGACACTGAAGCTTTCTTT.

The CDR3 DNA reads as TGCGCCAGCAGCCTAAGAGGACAGGACTCCTACGAGCAGTACTTC. Amino acid sequence: CASSLRGQDSYEQYF. This sequence joins TRBV5-1 and TRBJ2-7; 7 nucleotides match TRBD1. The CDR3 is 15 amino acids. Per the germline V gene, CDR1 is SGHRS and CDR2 is YFSETQ. After removal of 4 bases from V and 0 bases from J, the junction contained 7 bases not matched to a gene.

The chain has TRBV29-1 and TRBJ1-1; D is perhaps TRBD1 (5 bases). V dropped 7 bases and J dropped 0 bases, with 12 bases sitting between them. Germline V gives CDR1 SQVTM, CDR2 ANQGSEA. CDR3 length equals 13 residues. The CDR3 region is CSAEGRMNTEAFF. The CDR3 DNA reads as TGCAGCGCGGAGGGGAGGATGAACACTGAAGCTTTCTTT. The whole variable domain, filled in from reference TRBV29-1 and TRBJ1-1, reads SAVISQKPSRDICQRGTSLTIQCQVDSQVTMMFWYRQQPGQSLTLIATANQGSEATYESGFVIDKFPISRPNLTFSTLTVSNMSPEDSSIYLCSAEGRMNTEAFFGQGTRLTVV.

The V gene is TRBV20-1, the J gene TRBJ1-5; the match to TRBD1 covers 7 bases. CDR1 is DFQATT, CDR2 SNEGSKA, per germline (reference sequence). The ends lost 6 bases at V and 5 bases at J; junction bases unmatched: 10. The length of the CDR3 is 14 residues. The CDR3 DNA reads TGCAGTGCGACCGGGACAGAGTTTGATCAGCCCCAGCATTTT. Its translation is CSATGTEFDQPQHF.

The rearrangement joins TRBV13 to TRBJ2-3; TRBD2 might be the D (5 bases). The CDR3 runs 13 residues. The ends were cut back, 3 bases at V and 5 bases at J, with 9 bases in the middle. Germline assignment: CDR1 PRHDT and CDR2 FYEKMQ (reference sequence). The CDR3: CASSLAGIDTQYF. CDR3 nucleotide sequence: TGTGCCAGCAGCTTGGCCGGGATAGATACGCAGTATTTT.

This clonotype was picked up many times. CDR3 amino acids: CASSGVAGETQYF. DNA of the CDR3: TGTGCCAGCAGTGGGGTAGCGGGGGAGACCCAGTACTTC. V gene TRBV2 combines with J gene TRBJ2-5; the match to TRBD2 covers 8 bases. V was pared by 4 bases and J by 5 bases, with 3 bases of the junction left unmatched. CDR1 SNHLY and CDR2 FYNNEI come from the germline V gene. This CDR3 has 13 amino acids. The variable domain in full, with the rest retrieved from reference TRBV2 and TRBJ2-5, is EPEVTQTPSHQVTQMGQEVILRCVPISNHLYFYWYRQILGQKVEFLVSFYNNEISEKSEIFDDQFSVERPDGSNFTLKIRSTKLEDSAMYFCASSGVAGETQYFGPGTRLLVL.

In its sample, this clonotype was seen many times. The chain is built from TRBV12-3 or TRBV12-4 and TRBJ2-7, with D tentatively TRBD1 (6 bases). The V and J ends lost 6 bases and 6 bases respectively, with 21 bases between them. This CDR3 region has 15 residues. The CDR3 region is CASSPNRQAPGEQYF. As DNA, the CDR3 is TGTGCCAGCAGCCCCAACAGACAGGCTCCCGGCGAGCAGTACTTC.

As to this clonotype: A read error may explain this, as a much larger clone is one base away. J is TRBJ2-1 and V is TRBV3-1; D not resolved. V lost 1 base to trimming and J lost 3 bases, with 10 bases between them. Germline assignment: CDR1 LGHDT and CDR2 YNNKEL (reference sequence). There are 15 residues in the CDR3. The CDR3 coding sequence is TGTGCCAGCAGCCAAGGGGGTAGCTGCTACAATGAGCAGTTCTTC. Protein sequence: CASSQGGSCYNEQFF.

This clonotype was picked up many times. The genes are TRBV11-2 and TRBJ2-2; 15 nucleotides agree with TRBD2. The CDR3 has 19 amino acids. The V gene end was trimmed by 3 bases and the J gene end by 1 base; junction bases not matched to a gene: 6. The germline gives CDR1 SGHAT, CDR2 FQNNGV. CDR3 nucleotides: TGTGCCAGCAGCTTGTACTCGGGACTAGCGGGAGGGAACACCGGGGAGCTGTTTTTT. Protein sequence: CASSLYSGLAGGNTGELFF.

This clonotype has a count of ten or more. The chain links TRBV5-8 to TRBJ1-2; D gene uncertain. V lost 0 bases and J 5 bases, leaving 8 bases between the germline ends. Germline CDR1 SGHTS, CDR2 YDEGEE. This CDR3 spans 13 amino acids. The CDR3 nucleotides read TGTGCCAGCAGCTTGGGAGACACGTATGGCTACACCTTC. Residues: CASSLGDTYGYTF.

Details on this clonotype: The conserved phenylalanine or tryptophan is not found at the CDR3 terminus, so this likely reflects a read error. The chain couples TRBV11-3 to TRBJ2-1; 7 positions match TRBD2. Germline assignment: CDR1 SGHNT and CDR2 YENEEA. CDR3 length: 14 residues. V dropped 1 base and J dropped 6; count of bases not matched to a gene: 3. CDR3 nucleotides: TGTGCCAGCAGCTTAGCTGGCGGGAGCAATGAGCAGTTCGTC. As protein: CASSLAGGSNEQFV.

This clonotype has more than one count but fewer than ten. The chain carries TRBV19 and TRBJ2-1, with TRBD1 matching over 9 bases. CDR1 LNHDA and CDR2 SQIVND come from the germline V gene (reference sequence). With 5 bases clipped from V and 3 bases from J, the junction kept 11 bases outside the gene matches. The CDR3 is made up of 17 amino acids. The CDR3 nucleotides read TGTGCCAGTAGTTTCCCACCCGGGACAGGGAACTACAATGAGCAGTTCTTC. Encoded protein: CASSFPPGTGNYNEQFF.

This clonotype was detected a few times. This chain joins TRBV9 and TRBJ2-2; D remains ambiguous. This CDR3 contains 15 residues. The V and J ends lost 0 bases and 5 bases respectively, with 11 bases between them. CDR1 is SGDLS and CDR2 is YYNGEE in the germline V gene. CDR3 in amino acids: CASSVEALRTGELFF. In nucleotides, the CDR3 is TGTGCCAGCAGCGTAGAGGCCCTGCGTACCGGGGAGCTGTTTTTT.